The 31 T cell receptor beta chains below come from one sample, sequenced in a study of cytomegalovirus exposure and HLA in healthy donors. The PCR ran on 60 Vbeta and 13 Jbeta primers. TCRdb's copy holds only in-frame clones and misses some; the assay was immunoSEQ multiplex PCR. The repertoire holds 170,000 or so clones, with roughly 70% as singletons. The sequencing sample was made of PBMCs. The receptors originated from a male donor in good health and CMV-seronegative.

The J gene is TRBJ1-2, the V gene TRBV28; D possibly corresponds to TRBD1 (5 bases). The V and J ends lost 3 bases and 9 bases respectively, with 11 bases between them. In germline, CDR1 is MDHEN, CDR2 SYDVKM. The CDR3 totals 12 residues. The CDR3 is CASSLAGGSYTF. The CDR3 DNA is TGTGCCAGCAGTTTGGCGGGGGGTAGCTACACCTTC.

The rearrangement joins TRBV29-1 to TRBJ1-1; possible D gene TRBD1, 5 bases. The germline V and J ends were trimmed by 3 bases and 5 bases, with 13 bases remaining between them. CDR3 size: 13 residues. Germline loops: CDR1 SQVTM, CDR2 ANQGSEA. The CDR3 bases are TGCAGCGTTGACGGTCAGGGTTGGACTGAAGCTTTCTTT. Its protein is CSVDGQGWTEAFF. The whole variable domain, filled in from reference TRBV29-1 and TRBJ1-1, reads SAVISQKPSRDICQRGTSLTIQCQVDSQVTMMFWYRQQPGQSLTLIATANQGSEATYESGFVIDKFPISRPNLTFSTLTVSNMSPEDSSIYLCSVDGQGWTEAFFGQGTRLTVV.

This chain uses TRBV7-8 with TRBJ2-2; maybe TRBD2 (6 bases). Germline V gene data show CDR1 as SGHVS and CDR2 as FQNEAQ. The CDR3 totals 15 residues. The V and J ends lost 6 bases and 6 bases respectively, with 17 bases between them. This CDR3 reads CASRRGRGGAGELFF. CDR3 DNA: TGTGCCAGCAGGCGCGGACGGGGCGGGGCCGGGGAGCTGTTTTTT.

The chain combines TRBV27 with TRBJ2-5; D uncertain. V lost 3 bases, J lost 5 bases, and 13 bases lay in between. The germline gives CDR1 MNHEY, CDR2 SMNVEV (reference sequence). This CDR3 is built from 14 residues. The CDR3 loop reads CASSLGSLGETQYF. CDR3 nucleotides: TGTGCCAGCAGTTTGGGCAGCCTTGGGGAGACCCAGTACTTC.

The gene calls are TRBV28 and TRBJ1-5, with D tentatively TRBD1 (5 bases). The CDR3 spans 18 residues. Germline CDR1 is MDHEN and CDR2 is SYDVKM. V was trimmed by 5 bases and J by 2 bases, leaving 22 bases between them. The CDR3 DNA sequence: TGTGCCAGCAGTCCCCATGGACAAGGGCGTTGGGGCAATCAGCCCCAGCATTTT. Its translation is CASSPHGQGRWGNQPQHF.

The rearrangement joins TRBV10-3 to TRBJ1-5; the match to TRBD1 covers 7 bases. The CDR3 contains 14 residues. CDR1 ENHRY and CDR2 SYGVKD come from the germline V gene. The V and J ends lost 10 bases and 0 bases, in that order; junction bases with no gene match: 6. For the CDR3, the DNA is TGTGCCACTTGGACAGGCTATAGCAATCAGCCCCAGCATTTT. Translated, it gives CATWTGYSNQPQHF.

This sequence joins TRBV21-1 and TRBJ2-3; no DNA check was done on the table's D call, TRBD1. TRBV21-1 is a pseudogene locus. There are 17 residues in the CDR3. The CDR3 protein is CASSFTNRGRNPDTQYF. In nucleotides, the CDR3 is TGTGCCAGCAGCTTTACGAACAGGGGGCGGAACCCAGATACGCAGTATTTT.

This clone was picked up a small number of times. The chain is built from TRBV30 and TRBJ1-5, with 8 bases that match TRBD1. This CDR3 contains 14 residues. Trimming cost V 3 bases and J 7 bases; bases outside gene matches: 8. Germline loops: CDR1 GTSNPN, CDR2 SVGIG (reference sequence). The CDR3 DNA reads as TGTGCCTGGAGCCCAACAGGGGGAAGCCAGCCCCAGCATTTT. Translated, it gives CAWSPTGGSQPQHF.

The rearrangement links TRBV30 to TRBJ2-7; no firm D call. CDR3 length: 11 residues. V lost 0 bases and J lost 7, with 7 bases in between. Germline loops: CDR1 GTSNPN, CDR2 SVGIG (reference sequence). The CDR3 region has the DNA TGTGCCTGGAGTGTATTGGAGGAGCAGTACTTC. Amino acid sequence: CAWSVLEEQYF.

The V gene is TRBV6-1, the J gene TRBJ2-3; D unresolved. Trimming pared 6 bases from V and 1 base from J, leaving 11 bases between. The CDR3 runs to 14 residues. Germline CDR1 and CDR2: MNHNS and SASEGT. As DNA, the CDR3 is TGTGCCAGCAGCCTATCACTTGGCACAGATACGCAGTATTTT. Protein product: CASSLSLGTDTQYF.

The gene calls are TRBV6-5 and TRBJ2-1; tentatively, D is TRBD2 (7 bases). Germline lookup yields CDR1 MNHEY and CDR2 SVGAGI. The CDR3 sequence is 14 residues long. The V gene lost 5 bases and the J gene lost 7 bases, with 15 bases spanning the gap. As DNA, the CDR3 is TGTGCCAGCAGTGGGAGGGGGGATAGGAATGAGCAGTTCTTC. Encoded protein: CASSGRGDRNEQFF.

The chain uses TRBV11-2 and TRBJ1-6; D is unresolved. There are 16 residues in the CDR3. Trimming took 7 bases from V and 6 from J, leaving 19 bases between them. Germline CDR1 and CDR2: SGHAT and FQNNGV. The CDR3 here is CASTLDSRRGNSPLHF. The CDR3 nucleotides read TGTGCCAGCACCCTCGATAGCCGCAGAGGTAATTCACCCCTCCACTTT.

The chain has TRBV28 and TRBJ2-2, with TRBD2 matching 9 bases. This CDR3 has 15 amino acids. With 7 bases clipped from V and 6 bases from J, the junction kept 9 bases outside the gene matches. Germline CDR1 MDHEN, CDR2 SYDVKM. For the CDR3, the DNA is TGTGCCAGCAAAGAGCAGCGGGAGGTACCCGGGGAGCTGTTTTTT. Its translation is CASKEQREVPGELFF. The full variable domain, completed using reference TRBV28 and TRBJ2-2, is DVKVTQSSRYLVKRTGEKVFLECVQDMDHENMFWYRQDPGLGLRLIYFSYDVKMKEKGDIPEGYSVSREKKERFSLILESASTNQTSMYLCASKEQREVPGELFFGEGSRLTVL.

This chain joins TRBV6-4 and TRBJ1-2; no clear D gene. This CDR3 region has 13 residues. Deletions cut 3 bases from V and 5 bases from J, with 10 bases between. In germline, CDR1 is MRHNA, CDR2 SNTAGT. This CDR3 is CASSDSRGYGYTF. CDR3 DNA sequence: TGTGCCAGCAGTGATAGCAGAGGGTATGGCTACACCTTC.

The rearrangement links TRBV5-1 to TRBJ1-2; 7 bases are shared with TRBD1. Germline values: CDR1 SGHRS, CDR2 YFSETQ. The ends lost 4 bases at V and 4 bases at J; junction bases unmatched: 7. The CDR3 is 14 amino acids. The chain's CDR3 is CASSPDRTVYGYTF. The CDR3 DNA sequence: TGCGCCAGCAGCCCGGACAGGACCGTCTATGGCTACACCTTC.

V is TRBV19 and J is TRBJ2-4; D is ambiguous. The V gene's germline CDR1 is LNHDA and CDR2 SQIVND (reference sequence). The V end lost 3 bases, the J end lost 0 bases, and 3 bases lay between the germline ends. This CDR3 is 13 amino acids long. This CDR3 reads CASSILAKNIQYF. As DNA, the CDR3 is TGTGCCAGTAGTATTCTAGCCAAAAACATTCAGTACTTC.

This clone was detected only once. The chain recombines TRBV5-1 with TRBJ2-7, with 9 bases that match TRBD1. The CDR3 is made up of 14 amino acids. CDR1 and CDR2 from the germline V gene are SGHRS and YFSETQ. The ends lost 5 bases at V and 5 bases at J; junction bases unmatched: 8. The chain's CDR3 is CASSSGGTGNEQYF. The CDR3 DNA reads as TGCGCCAGCAGTTCCGGGGGGACAGGGAACGAGCAGTACTTC. Complete variable domain (other parts from reference TRBV5-1 and TRBJ2-7): KAGVTQTPRYLIKTRGQQVTLSCSPISGHRSVSWYQQTPGQGLQFLFEYFSETQRNKGNFPGRFSGRQFSNSRSEMNVSTLELGDSALYLCASSSGGTGNEQYFGPGTRLTVT.

The genes are TRBV18 and TRBJ2-7, with TRBD1 matching over 9 bases. CDR1 and CDR2 from the germline V gene are KGHSH and LQKENI. Trimming cost V 2 bases and J 6 bases; bases outside gene matches: 11. The CDR3 has 16 amino acids. The CDR3 coding sequence is TGTGCCAGCTCACCAAAAGGACAGGGGTCAACCACCGAGCAGTACTTC. Translated, it gives CASSPKGQGSTTEQYF.

Turning to this clone: The junction does not match germline at one end; this may be a read error. V is TRBV7-9 and J is TRBJ1-5; D unclear. The CDR3 is 16 residues long. The germline CDR1 and CDR2 sequences are SEHNR and FQNEAQ (reference sequence). CDR3 residues: CSSSFYEGLGNQPQHF. CDR3 sequence (DNA): TGTTCCAGCAGCTTTTATGAGGGTCTCGGGAATCAGCCCCAGCATTTT.

The rearrangement links TRBV30 to TRBJ1-6; 7 positions agree with TRBD1. V trimming: 2 bases; J trimming: 10 bases; junction bases outside the gene matches: 5. Germline lookup yields CDR1 GTSNPN and CDR2 SVGIG (reference sequence). The CDR3 loop spans 13 amino acids. CDR3 sequence (DNA): TGTGCCTGGAGTACAGGGGCATGGTCACCCCTCCACTTT. It is translated as CAWSTGAWSPLHF.

The chain is built from TRBV28 and TRBJ2-1; 10 positions match TRBD2. Germline values: CDR1 MDHEN, CDR2 SYDVKM. With V trimmed by 6 bases and J by 6 bases, 2 bases remained unmatched. The CDR3 loop spans 13 amino acids. The CDR3 reads CASRVAGGNEQFF. In DNA, the CDR3 is TGTGCCAGCAGGGTAGCGGGAGGCAATGAGCAGTTCTTC.

The rearrangement uses TRBV28 and TRBJ1-5; no clear D gene. CDR3 length: 13 residues. The V and J ends lost 4 bases and 5 bases respectively, with 9 bases between them. Germline V gene lookup returns CDR1 MDHEN and CDR2 SYDVKM. CDR3 residues: CASSWTFDQPQHF. The CDR3 nucleotides read TGTGCCAGCAGTTGGACTTTTGATCAGCCCCAGCATTTT.

The chain is built from TRBV29-1 and TRBJ1-1; D might be TRBD1 (5 bases). Germline V gives CDR1 SQVTM, CDR2 ANQGSEA. Trimming cost V 3 bases and J 3 bases, with 11 bases left between them. This CDR3 is 13 amino acids long. Here the CDR3 reads CSVDLGRDTEAFF. CDR3 nucleotide sequence: TGCAGCGTTGACCTCGGCAGGGACACTGAAGCTTTCTTT.

This chain connects TRBV18 to TRBJ1-1; 7 positions agree with TRBD1. The CDR3 runs to 18 residues. Germline V gene lookup returns CDR1 KGHSH and CDR2 LQKENI. Trimming took 3 bases from V and 4 from J; bases not matched to a gene: 17. The CDR3 nucleotides are TGTGCCAGCTCACCCTTCCCCGCTAGACAGGGAGCAGGCACTGAAGCTTTCTTT. This gives the protein CASSPFPARQGAGTEAFF. The complete variable domain, with remaining parts taken from reference TRBV18 and TRBJ1-1, reads NAGVMQNPRHLVRRRGQEARLRCSPMKGHSHVYWYRQLPEEGLKFMVYLQKENIIDESGMPKERFSAEFPKEGPSILRIQQVVRGDSAAYFCASSPFPARQGAGTEAFFGQGTRLTVV.

This chain uses TRBV19 with TRBJ2-1; 11 nucleotides align to TRBD2. This CDR3 is 16 amino acids long. V lost 5 bases to trimming and J lost 6 bases; unmatched junction nucleotides: 9. Germline V gives CDR1 LNHDA, CDR2 SQIVND (reference sequence). The CDR3 here is CASSREMTSGVNEQFF. The CDR3 bases are TGTGCCAGTAGTCGCGAAATGACTAGCGGGGTCAATGAGCAGTTCTTC.

The chain employs TRBV6-5 and TRBJ1-5; D ambiguous. The V end lost 6 bases, the J end lost 6 bases, and 15 bases lay between the germline ends. Per the germline V gene, CDR1 is MNHEY and CDR2 is SVGAGI. CDR3 length: 14 amino acids. The CDR3 DNA sequence: TGTGCCAGCAGCAGACTAGGGATGGGTCAGCCCCAGCATTTT. Protein: CASSRLGMGQPQHF.

The J gene is TRBJ2-7, the V gene TRBV6-1, with D maybe TRBD1 (6 bases). Trimming took off 6 bases at V and 2 bases at J, with 11 bases between the two ends. The CDR3 runs to 13 residues. CDR1 is MNHNS and CDR2 is SASEGT in the germline V gene. The DNA for the CDR3 is TGTGCCAGCAGGCCACAGGGCACCTACGAGCAGTACTTC. It is translated as CASRPQGTYEQYF.

V usage is TRBV5-6 and J usage is TRBJ1-2; D uncertain. The V end lost 0 bases, the J end lost 5 bases, and 20 bases lay between the germline ends. The CDR3 has 17 amino acids. Germline V lookup: CDR1 SGHDT, CDR2 YYEEEE. CDR3 protein: CASSLAVAVRPKYGYTF. The CDR3 region has the DNA TGTGCCAGCAGCTTGGCCGTTGCGGTCAGACCGAAGTATGGCTACACCTTC.

The gene calls are TRBV6-1 and TRBJ1-1; TRBD1 is a possible D gene (5 bases). Germline V gene data show CDR1 as MNHNS and CDR2 as SASEGT. Trimming stripped 4 bases from V and 11 bases from J, with 11 bases between. CDR3 size: 11 residues. CDR3 in amino acids: CASSGQWNAFF. The DNA for the CDR3 is TGTGCCAGCAGTGGACAGTGGAATGCTTTCTTT.

This clone was picked up a small number of times. This chain links TRBV7-9 with TRBJ2-1; 7 bases are a match to TRBD1. Losses at the gene ends were 3 bases for V and 6 bases for J; bases not matched to a gene: 2. The CDR3 spans 13 residues. In germline, CDR1 is SEHNR, CDR2 FQNEAQ (reference sequence). The CDR3 DNA sequence: TGTGCCAGCAGCTTTGAGGGGGCCAATGAGCAGTTCTTC. Translated: CASSFEGANEQFF.

The chain recombines TRBV11-2 with TRBJ2-7, with D uncertain. From germline, CDR1 is SGHAT and CDR2 FQNNGV. Trimming stripped 3 bases from V and 2 bases from J, with 11 bases between. The CDR3 is made up of 14 amino acids. CDR3 DNA: TGTGCCAGCAGCTTCCTGACTGGAACCTACGAGCAGTACTTC. Amino acids: CASSFLTGTYEQYF.